Following are 14 T cell receptor beta chains from one sample sequenced in a study of blood T cell repertoires in COVID-19. Here immunoSEQ multiplex PCR was the method, and the copy in TCRdb shows in-frame clones only, minus some. Seen here are hundreds of thousands of clones, 87% observed once, and the top ten hold around 8.9%. The source material was PBMCs or T cells enriched from blood (not recorded which). All receptors come from a woman in her late teens or twenties who had recovered from COVID-19.

This rearrangement joins TRBV6-5 to TRBJ1-2, with a weak D call TRBD1 (6 bases). Germline assignment: CDR1 MNHEY and CDR2 SVGAGI. Trimming removed 6 bases from V and 3 bases from J, with 17 bases in between. The CDR3 covers 15 residues. In DNA, the CDR3 is TGTGCCAGCAGCACTTATACAGGGTCGGACTATGGCTACACCTTC. Translation: CASSTYTGSDYGYTF.

The CDR3 DNA follows: TGTGCCAGCAGCGTAGCGGCTAGCTCCTACGAGCAGTACTTC. As protein: CASSVAASSYEQYF. The chain combines TRBV9 with TRBJ2-7; D gene uncertain. Germline CDR1 and CDR2: SGDLS and YYNGEE. The germline V and J ends were trimmed by 0 bases and 0 bases, with 7 bases remaining between them. CDR3 length equals 14 residues.

The rearrangement uses TRBV4-3 and TRBJ2-1; 7 nucleotides align to TRBD1. The V gene's germline CDR1 is LGHNA and CDR2 YSLEER. CDR3 size: 14 residues. V dropped 2 bases and J dropped 3; count of bases not matched to a gene: 1. The CDR3: CASSQRQGYNEQFF. In nucleotides, the CDR3 is TGCGCCAGCAGCCAAAGACAGGGCTACAATGAGCAGTTCTTC.

The chain joins TRBV28 to TRBJ1-1; D gene ambiguous. In germline, CDR1 is MDHEN, CDR2 SYDVKM. The CDR3 runs to 15 residues. V dropped 3 bases and J dropped 6 bases, with 17 bases sitting between them. The CDR3 loop reads CASSFPPPGEPEAFF. The CDR3 nucleotides read TGTGCCAGCAGTTTCCCCCCGCCCGGGGAGCCTGAAGCTTTCTTT.

The V gene is TRBV5-1, the J gene TRBJ1-1, with a weak D call TRBD1 (5 bases). Looked up from germline, CDR1 is SGHRS and CDR2 is YFSETQ. Trimming took 3 bases from V and 0 from J, leaving 12 bases between them. The CDR3 is 15 residues long. The CDR3 nucleotides read TGCGCCAGCAGCTCAAGACAGTCCATGAACACTGAAGCTTTCTTT. Translated, it gives CASSSRQSMNTEAFF.

This clone was seen many times. The V call is TRBV18, the J call TRBJ1-6, with D unresolved. This CDR3 is built from 13 residues. Germline CDR1 and CDR2: KGHSH and LQKENI. V was pared by 5 bases and J by 3 bases, with 5 bases between. CDR3 residues: CASSESYNSPLHF. The CDR3 coding sequence is TGTGCCAGCTCAGAGAGCTATAATTCACCCCTCCACTTT.

The V and J genes are TRBV11-1 and TRBJ2-1, with D perhaps TRBD2 (5 bases). Trimming took off 2 bases at V and 2 bases at J, with 10 bases between the two ends. Germline-derived CDR1 and CDR2 are SGHAT and FQDESV (reference sequence). The CDR3 spans 15 residues. As DNA, the CDR3 is TGTGCCAGCAGCTTACGGGGAGCGGCCTACAATGAGCAGTTCTTC. The encoded protein is CASSLRGAAYNEQFF.

V usage is TRBV5-1 and J usage is TRBJ2-1; TRBD2 aligns across 7 bases. The CDR3 is 18 residues long. Germline V CDR1 and CDR2: SGHRS, YFSETQ. With 0 bases clipped from V and 4 bases from J, the junction kept 13 bases outside the gene matches. This chain's CDR3 is CASSLGASGSTLYNEQFF. The CDR3 bases are TGCGCCAGCAGCTTGGGGGCTAGCGGTTCCACATTATACAATGAGCAGTTCTTC.

The rearrangement links TRBV19 to TRBJ1-1; 7 bases fit TRBD1. The length of the CDR3 is 15 residues. CDR1 and CDR2 (germline): LNHDA, SQIVND (reference sequence). Germline trimming cut 3 bases from V and 1 base from J; bases unmatched to any gene: 5. The CDR3 loop reads CASSMVRTGNTEAFF. Here the CDR3 DNA reads TGTGCCAGTAGTATGGTTAGGACAGGGAACACTGAAGCTTTCTTT. Variable domain in full (rest from reference TRBV19 and TRBJ1-1): DGGITQSPKYLFRKEGQNVTLSCEQNLNHDAMYWYRQDPGQGLRLIYYSQIVNDFQKGDIAEGYSVSREKKESFPLTVTSAQKNPTAFYLCASSMVRTGNTEAFFGQGTRLTVV.

This clone was seen only once. The chain links TRBV24-1 to TRBJ1-5; 10 bases are shared with TRBD1. Germline loops: CDR1 KGHDR, CDR2 SFDVKD. The CDR3 sequence is 16 residues long. Trimming at V came to 4 bases and at J to 5 bases, leaving 7 bases not matched to a gene. The CDR3 DNA is TGTGCCACCAGTGACGTGGGACAGGGGCTGGATCAGCCCCAGCATTTT. This translates into CATSDVGQGLDQPQHF.

The chain employs TRBV5-1 and TRBJ1-1; TRBD1 matches at 9 bases. V was clipped by 7 bases and J by 3 bases; unmatched bases: 7. Germline-derived CDR1 and CDR2 are SGHRS and YFSETQ. The CDR3 consists of 14 residues. CDR3 DNA sequence: TGCGCCAGCTACCGGGACAGGGTCGACACTGAAGCTTTCTTT. Translating gives CASYRDRVDTEAFF.

V usage is TRBV7-3 and J usage is TRBJ2-1; TRBD2 aligns across 7 bases. Trimming removed 1 base from V and 9 bases from J; junction bases left unmatched: 3. In germline, CDR1 is SGHTA, CDR2 FQGTGA. The CDR3 is 13 amino acids. CDR3 nucleotide sequence: TGTGCCAGCAGCTTAAACGGGGAGGGTGAGCAGTTCTTC. It codes for CASSLNGEGEQFF.

The sample holds one count of this clone. The J gene is TRBJ1-6, the V gene TRBV9, with 8 positions matching TRBD1. The germline CDR1 and CDR2 sequences are SGDLS and YYNGEE. CDR3 length: 15 amino acids. After removal of 2 bases from V and 7 bases from J, the junction contained 5 bases not matched to a gene. The CDR3: CASSVQGAENSPLHF. The CDR3 nucleotides are TGTGCCAGCAGCGTCCAGGGGGCCGAGAATTCACCCCTCCACTTT.

This rearrangement joins TRBV5-4 to TRBJ2-3, with unresolved D. Germline assignment: CDR1 SGHNT and CDR2 YYREEE (reference sequence). This CDR3 is built from 12 residues. Trimming took 4 bases from V and 0 from J, leaving 3 bases between them. The CDR3 loop reads CASSLSTDTQYF. CDR3 sequence (DNA): TGTGCCAGCAGCCTGAGCACAGATACGCAGTATTTT.